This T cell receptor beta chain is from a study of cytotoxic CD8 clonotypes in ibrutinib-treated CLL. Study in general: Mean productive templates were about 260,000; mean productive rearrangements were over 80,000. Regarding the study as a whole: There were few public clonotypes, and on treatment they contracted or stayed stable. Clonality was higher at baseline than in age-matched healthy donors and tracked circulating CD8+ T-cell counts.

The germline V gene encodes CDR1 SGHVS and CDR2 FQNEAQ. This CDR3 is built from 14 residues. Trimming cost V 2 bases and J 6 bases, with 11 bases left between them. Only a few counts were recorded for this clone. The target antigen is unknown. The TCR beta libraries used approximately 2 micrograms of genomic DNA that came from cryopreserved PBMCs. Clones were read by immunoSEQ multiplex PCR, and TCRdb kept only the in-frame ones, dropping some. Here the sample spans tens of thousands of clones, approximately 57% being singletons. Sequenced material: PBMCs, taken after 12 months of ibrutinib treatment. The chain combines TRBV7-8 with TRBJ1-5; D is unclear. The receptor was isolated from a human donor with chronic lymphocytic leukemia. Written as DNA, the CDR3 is TGTGCCAGCAGCTTACGAGGCCTAAGTCAGCCCCAGCATTTT. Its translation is CASSLRGLSQPQHF.